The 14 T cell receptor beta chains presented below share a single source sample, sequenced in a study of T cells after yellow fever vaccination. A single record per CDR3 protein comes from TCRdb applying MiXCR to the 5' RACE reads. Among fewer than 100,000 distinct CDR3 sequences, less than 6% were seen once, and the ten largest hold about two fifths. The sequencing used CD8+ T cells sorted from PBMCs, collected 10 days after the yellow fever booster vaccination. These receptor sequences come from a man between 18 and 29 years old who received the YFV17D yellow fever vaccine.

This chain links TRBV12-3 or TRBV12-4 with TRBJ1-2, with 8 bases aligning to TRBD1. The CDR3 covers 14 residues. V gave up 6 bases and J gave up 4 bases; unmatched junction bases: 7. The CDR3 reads CASRWAGGVYGYTF. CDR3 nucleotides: TGTGCCAGCAGATGGGCAGGGGGCGTCTATGGCTACACCTTC.

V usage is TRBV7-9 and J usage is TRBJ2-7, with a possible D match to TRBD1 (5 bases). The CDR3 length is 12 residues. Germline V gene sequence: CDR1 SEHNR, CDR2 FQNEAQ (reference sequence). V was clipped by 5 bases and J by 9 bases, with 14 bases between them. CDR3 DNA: TGTGCCAGCAGCGAAGAAGGGGCCCGGCAGTACGTC. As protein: CASSEEGARQYV.

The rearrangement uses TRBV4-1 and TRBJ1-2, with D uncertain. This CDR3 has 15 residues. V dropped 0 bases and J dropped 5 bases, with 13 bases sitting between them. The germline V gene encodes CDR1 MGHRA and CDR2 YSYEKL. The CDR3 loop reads CASSQDPGGPYGYTF. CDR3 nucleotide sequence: TGCGCCAGCAGCCAAGATCCCGGCGGACCTTATGGCTACACCTTC.

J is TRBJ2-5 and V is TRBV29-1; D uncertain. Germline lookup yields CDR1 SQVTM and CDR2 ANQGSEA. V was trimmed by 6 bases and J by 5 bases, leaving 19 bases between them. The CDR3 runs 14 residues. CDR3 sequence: CSVRPTGAGETQYF. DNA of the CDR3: TGCAGCGTGCGGCCTACCGGTGCCGGCGAGACCCAGTACTTC.

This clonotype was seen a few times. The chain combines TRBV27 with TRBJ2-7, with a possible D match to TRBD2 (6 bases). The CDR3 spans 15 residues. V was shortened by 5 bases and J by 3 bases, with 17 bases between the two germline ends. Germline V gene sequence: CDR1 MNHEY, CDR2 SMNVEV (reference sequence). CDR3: CASSTAGGLGYEQYF. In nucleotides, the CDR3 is TGTGCCAGCAGTACCGCTGGAGGGCTGGGCTACGAGCAGTACTTC.

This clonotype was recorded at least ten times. CDR3 sequence: CASSLISNTEAFF. The CDR3 nucleotides are TGTGCCAGCAGCTTGATATCGAACACTGAAGCTTTCTTT. The V and J genes are TRBV5-6 and TRBJ1-1, with D hard to call. Germline V gene lookup returns CDR1 SGHDT and CDR2 YYEEEE. The CDR3 runs to 13 residues. The V gene lost 1 base and the J gene lost 1 base, with 5 bases spanning the gap.

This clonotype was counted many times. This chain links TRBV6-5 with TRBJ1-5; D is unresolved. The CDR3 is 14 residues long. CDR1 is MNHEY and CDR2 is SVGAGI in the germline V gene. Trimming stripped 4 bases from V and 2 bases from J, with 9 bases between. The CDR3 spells CASSWGGGNQPQHF. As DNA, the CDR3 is TGTGCCAGCAGTTGGGGAGGAGGCAATCAGCCCCAGCATTTT.

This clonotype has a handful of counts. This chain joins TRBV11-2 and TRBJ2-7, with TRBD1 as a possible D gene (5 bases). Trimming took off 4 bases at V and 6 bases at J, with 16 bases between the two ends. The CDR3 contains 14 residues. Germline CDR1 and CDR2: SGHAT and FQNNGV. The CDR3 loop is CASSSIGEDGEQYF. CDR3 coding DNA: TGTGCCAGCAGCTCCATAGGGGAAGACGGCGAGCAGTACTTC.

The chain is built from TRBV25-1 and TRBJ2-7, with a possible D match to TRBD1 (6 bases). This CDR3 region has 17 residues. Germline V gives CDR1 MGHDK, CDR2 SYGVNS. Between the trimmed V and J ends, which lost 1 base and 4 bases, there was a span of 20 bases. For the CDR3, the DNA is TGTGCCAGCAGTGAATCAGGGGCCTCGCCTTCTGAATACGAGCAGTACTTC. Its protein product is CASSESGASPSEYEQYF.

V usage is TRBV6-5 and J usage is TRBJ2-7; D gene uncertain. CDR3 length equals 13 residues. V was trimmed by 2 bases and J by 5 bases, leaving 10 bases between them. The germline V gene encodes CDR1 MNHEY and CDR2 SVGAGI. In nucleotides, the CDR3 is TGTGCCAGCAGTTACACGGTTACCAACGAGCAGTACTTC. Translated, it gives CASSYTVTNEQYF.

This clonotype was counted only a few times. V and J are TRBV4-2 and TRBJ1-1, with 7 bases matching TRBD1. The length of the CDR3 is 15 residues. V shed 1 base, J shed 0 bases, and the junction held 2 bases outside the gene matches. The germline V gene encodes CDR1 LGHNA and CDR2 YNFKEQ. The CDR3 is CASSQATGLNTEAFF. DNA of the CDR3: TGTGCCAGCAGCCAAGCGACAGGGCTGAACACTGAAGCTTTCTTT.

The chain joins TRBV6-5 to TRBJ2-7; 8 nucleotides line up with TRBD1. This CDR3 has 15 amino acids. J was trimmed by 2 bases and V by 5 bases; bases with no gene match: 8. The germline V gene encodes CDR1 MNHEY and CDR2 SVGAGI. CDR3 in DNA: TGTGCCAGCAGTCCCCGGACAGGGACCCCCTACGAGCAGTACTTC. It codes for CASSPRTGTPYEQYF.

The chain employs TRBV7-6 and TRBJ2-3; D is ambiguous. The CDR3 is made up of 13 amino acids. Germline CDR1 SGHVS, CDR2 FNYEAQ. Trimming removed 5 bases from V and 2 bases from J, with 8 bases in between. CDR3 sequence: CASSPQFTDTQYF. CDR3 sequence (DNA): TGTGCCAGCAGCCCCCAATTCACAGATACGCAGTATTTT.

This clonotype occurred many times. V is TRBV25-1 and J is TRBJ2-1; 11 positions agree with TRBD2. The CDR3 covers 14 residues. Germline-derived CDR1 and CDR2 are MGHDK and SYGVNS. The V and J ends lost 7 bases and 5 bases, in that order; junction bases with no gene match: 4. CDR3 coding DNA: TGTGCCAGCACCCATAGCGGGGGGGACAATGAGCAGTTCTTC. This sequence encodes CASTHSGGDNEQFF.